This TCR beta chain is drawn from a study of OX40 agonist ivuxolimab in advanced cancers. In terms of the full investigation: Ivuxolimab, which targeted the costimulatory receptor OX40 (CD134), was an agonistic, fully human IgG2 monoclonal antibody. Peripheral TCRbeta sequencing aimed to test whether ivuxolimab altered TCR sequence diversity and caused clonal T-cell expansion. Patients were allowed to have had prior anti-PD-1, anti-PD-L1 or anti-CTLA-4 therapy, and roughly 40% of the dose-escalation patients had been treated with checkpoint inhibitors. A male proportion of roughly 80% and a mean age of approximately 55 years, ranging from about 20 to 79, were recorded for the dose-escalation cohort. Partial responses occurred in three dose-escalation patients: two with cutaneous melanoma and one with hepatocellular carcinoma. Of the roughly 52 dose-escalation patients, hepatocellular carcinoma was present in around 20, melanoma in around 15, renal cell carcinoma in 9 and head and neck cancer in 9. Intravenous ivuxolimab was administered to patients every 2 weeks at six dose levels: 0.01, 0.1, 0.3, 1.5, 3 and 10 mg/kg. The paper describes the monotherapy dose-escalation part (N ≈ 50 patients) of the phase I trial of ivuxolimab.

To sequence the TCRbeta CDR3 region, genomic DNA was isolated from the sorted cells. The immunoSEQ Assay was used to sequence the TCRbeta CDR3 regions. Entries here come from immuneACCESS through TCRdb and include only in-frame sequences with V and J called. Some clones fail to appear in such tables; in the studies checked, an unresolved V gene covers under half of the shortfall, and the cause of the remainder is unknown. The sample contains more than 50,000 clones, 90% to 95% of them found a single time. The ten biggest clones cover about 17% of the sample. As regards this clone: No antigen is known for it. It has no much larger one-base neighbor in the sample; base qualities were not kept.

What the study reported, not specific to this receptor: After ivuxolimab, CD8+ T cells had more expanded clones than CD4+ T cells on average. At doses of 0.1 to 3.0 mg/kg, clonal expansion of both CD4+ and CD8+ blood T cells was observed from baseline to week 6. In the 0.1-3.0 mg/kg groups, partial responders had among the lowest normalized peripheral clonal expansion, particularly in CD8+ T cells. Low levels of normalized T-cell clonal expansion were also seen in some patients who did not respond. The antigen specificity of the clonally expanded peripheral T cells was not determined.

The germline V gene encodes CDR1 MNHNS and CDR2 SASEGT. Trimming leaves V shorter by 5 bases and J shorter by 4 bases, with the junction holding 6 bases beyond the gene matches. The CDR3 holds 14 amino acids from the cysteine to the phenylalanine. Here the CDR3 DNA is all that survives: 42 bases in frame from base 1. The trial excluded patients who had a history of autoimmune disease or were on systemic immunosuppression. In every dose cohort, peripheral blood was drawn for TCR sequencing at baseline, cycle 4 day 1, and cycle 7 day 1. The samples were taken from a phase I, first-in-human, multicenter, open-label dose-escalation trial of ivuxolimab. The trial enrolled adults with locally advanced or metastatic head and neck squamous cell, hepatocellular, melanoma or renal cell carcinoma. Before TCR sequencing, CD4+ and CD8+ T cells were separately sorted from peripheral blood.

This receptor was taken from an adult with an advanced solid tumor such as melanoma, head and neck, liver or kidney cancer. The source material was CD4+ or CD8+ T cells sorted from blood, sampled in a trial of the OX40 agonist ivuxolimab. The chain is encoded by TRBV6-1 joined to TRBJ1-1; the central 8 bases match TRBD1. Read as DNA, the sequence is TGTGCCAGCAGTCCCTGGACAGGGATCACTGAAGCTTTCTTT. Its protein is CASSPWTGITEAFF.